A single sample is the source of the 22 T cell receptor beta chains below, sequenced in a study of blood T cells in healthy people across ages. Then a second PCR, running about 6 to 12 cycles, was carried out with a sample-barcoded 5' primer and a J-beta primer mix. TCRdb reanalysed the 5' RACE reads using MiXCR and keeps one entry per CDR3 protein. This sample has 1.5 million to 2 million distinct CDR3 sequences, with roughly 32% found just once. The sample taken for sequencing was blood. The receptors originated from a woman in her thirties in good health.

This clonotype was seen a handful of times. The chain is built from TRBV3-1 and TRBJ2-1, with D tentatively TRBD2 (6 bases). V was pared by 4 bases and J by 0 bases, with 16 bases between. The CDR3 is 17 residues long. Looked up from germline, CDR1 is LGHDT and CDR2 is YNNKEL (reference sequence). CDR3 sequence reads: CASSRTPSASSYNEQFF. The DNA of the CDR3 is TGTGCCAGCAGCCGGACCCCTAGCGCGTCCTCCTACAATGAGCAGTTCTTC.

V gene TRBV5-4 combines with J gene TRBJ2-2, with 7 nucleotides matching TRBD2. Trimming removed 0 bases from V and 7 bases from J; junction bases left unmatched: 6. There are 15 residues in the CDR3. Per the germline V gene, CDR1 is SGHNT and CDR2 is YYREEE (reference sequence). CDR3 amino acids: CASSLDRGDGGELFF. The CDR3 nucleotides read TGTGCCAGCAGCTTGGATCGGGGGGATGGCGGGGAGCTGTTTTTT.

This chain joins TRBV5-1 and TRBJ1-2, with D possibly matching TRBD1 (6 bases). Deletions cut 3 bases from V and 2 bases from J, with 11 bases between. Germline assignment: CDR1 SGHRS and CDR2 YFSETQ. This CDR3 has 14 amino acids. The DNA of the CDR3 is TGCGCCAGCAGCTCCCGGGACATAAACTATGGCTACACCTTC. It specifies CASSSRDINYGYTF.

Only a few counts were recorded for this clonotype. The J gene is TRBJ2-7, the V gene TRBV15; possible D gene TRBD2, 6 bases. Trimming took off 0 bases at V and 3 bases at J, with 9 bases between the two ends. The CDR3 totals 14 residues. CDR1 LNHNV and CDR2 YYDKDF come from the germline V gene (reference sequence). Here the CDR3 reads CATSREDSGYEQYF. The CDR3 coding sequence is TGTGCCACCAGCAGAGAGGATAGCGGCTACGAGCAGTACTTC.

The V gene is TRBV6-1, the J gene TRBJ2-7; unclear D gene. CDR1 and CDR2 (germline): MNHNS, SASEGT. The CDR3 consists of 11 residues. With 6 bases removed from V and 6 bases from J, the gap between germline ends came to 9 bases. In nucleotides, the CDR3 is TGTGCCAGCAGGGACGTGGGCGAGCAGTACTTC. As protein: CASRDVGEQYF.

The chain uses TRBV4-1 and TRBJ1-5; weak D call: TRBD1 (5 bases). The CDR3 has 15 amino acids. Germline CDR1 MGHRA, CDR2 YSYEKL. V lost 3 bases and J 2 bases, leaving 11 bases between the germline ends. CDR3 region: CASSHLLGGNQPQHF. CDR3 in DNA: TGCGCCAGCAGCCACCTTTTGGGGGGCAATCAGCCCCAGCATTTT.

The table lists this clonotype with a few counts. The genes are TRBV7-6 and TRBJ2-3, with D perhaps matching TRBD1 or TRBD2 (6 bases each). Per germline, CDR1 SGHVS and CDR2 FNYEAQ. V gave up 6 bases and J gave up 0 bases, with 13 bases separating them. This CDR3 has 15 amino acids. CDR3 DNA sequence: TGTGCCAGCAGTGGGGGGCTAGCGAGCACAGATACGCAGTATTTT. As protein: CASSGGLASTDTQYF.

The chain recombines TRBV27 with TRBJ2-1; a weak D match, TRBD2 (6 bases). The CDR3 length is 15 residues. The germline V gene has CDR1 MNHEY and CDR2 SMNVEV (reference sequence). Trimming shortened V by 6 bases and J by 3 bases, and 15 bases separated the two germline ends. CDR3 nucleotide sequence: TGTGCCAGCAGATCGGGGGAGTCGTTCTACAATGAGCAGTTCTTC. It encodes CASRSGESFYNEQFF.

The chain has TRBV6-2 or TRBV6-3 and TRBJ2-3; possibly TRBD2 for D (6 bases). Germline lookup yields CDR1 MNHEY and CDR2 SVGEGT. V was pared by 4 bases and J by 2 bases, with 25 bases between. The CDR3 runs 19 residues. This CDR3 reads CASSLVVELWGLDTDTQYF. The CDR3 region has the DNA TGTGCCAGCAGTTTAGTCGTTGAGTTGTGGGGACTGGACACAGATACGCAGTATTTT.

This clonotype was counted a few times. The CDR3 loop is CASSADSYEAFF. The CDR3 DNA sequence: TGTGCCAGCAGTGCAGACAGTTATGAAGCTTTCTTT. The chain employs TRBV27 and TRBJ1-1, with D possibly matching TRBD1 (5 bases). Germline V gene lookup returns CDR1 MNHEY and CDR2 SMNVEV (reference sequence). The CDR3 loop spans 12 amino acids. V lost 5 bases to trimming and J lost 7 bases, with 11 bases between them.

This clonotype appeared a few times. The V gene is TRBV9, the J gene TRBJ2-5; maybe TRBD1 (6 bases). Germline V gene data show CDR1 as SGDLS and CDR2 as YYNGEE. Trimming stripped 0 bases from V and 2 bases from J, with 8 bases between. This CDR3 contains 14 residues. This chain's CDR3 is CASSVGGTQETQYF. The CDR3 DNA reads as TGTGCCAGCAGCGTAGGAGGGACACAAGAGACCCAGTACTTC.

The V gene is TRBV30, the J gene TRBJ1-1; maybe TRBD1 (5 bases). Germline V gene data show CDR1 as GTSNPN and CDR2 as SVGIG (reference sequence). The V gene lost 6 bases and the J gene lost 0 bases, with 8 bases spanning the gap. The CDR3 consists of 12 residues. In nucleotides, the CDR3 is TGTGCCTGTCAGGGAATGAACACTGAAGCTTTCTTT. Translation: CACQGMNTEAFF.

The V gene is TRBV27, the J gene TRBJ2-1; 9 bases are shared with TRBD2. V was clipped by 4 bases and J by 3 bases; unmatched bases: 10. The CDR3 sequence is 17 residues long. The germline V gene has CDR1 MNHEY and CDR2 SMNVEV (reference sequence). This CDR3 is CASSSSPGLAGYNEQFF. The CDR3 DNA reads TGTGCCAGCAGTTCCTCTCCGGGACTAGCCGGCTACAATGAGCAGTTCTTC.

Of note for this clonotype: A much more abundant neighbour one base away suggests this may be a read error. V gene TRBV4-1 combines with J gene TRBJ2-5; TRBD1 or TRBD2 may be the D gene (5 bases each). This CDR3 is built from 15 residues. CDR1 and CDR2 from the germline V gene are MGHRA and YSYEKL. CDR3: CASGQSPGAGETQYF. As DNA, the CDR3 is TGCGCCAGCGGCCAAAGCCCCGGGGCCGGTGAGACCCAGTACTTC.

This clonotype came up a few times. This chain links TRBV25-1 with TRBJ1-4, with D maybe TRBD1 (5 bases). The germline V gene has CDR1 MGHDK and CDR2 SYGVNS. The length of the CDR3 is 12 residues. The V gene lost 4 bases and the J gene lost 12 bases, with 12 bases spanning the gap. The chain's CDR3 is CASSVRGAELFF. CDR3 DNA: TGTGCCAGCAGTGTCCGTGGGGCGGAACTGTTTTTT.

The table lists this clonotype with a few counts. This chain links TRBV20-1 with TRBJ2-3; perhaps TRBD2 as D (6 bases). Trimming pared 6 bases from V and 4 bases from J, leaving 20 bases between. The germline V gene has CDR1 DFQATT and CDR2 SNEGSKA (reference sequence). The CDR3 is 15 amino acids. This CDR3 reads CSAPKGGGSADTQYF. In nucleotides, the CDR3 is TGCAGTGCACCCAAGGGTGGAGGGAGCGCAGATACGCAGTATTTT.

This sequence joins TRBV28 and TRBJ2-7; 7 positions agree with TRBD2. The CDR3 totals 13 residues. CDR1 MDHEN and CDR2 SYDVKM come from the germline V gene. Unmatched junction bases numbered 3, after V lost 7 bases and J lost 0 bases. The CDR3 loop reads CASNPSGSYEQYF. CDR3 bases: TGTGCCAGCAACCCTAGCGGCTCCTACGAGCAGTACTTC.

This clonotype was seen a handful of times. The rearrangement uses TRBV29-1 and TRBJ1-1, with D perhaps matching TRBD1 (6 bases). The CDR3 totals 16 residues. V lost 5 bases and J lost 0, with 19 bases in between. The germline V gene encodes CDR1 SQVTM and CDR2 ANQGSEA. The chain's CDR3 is CSVFLPPGGMNTEAFF. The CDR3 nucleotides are TGCAGCGTTTTCTTGCCGCCTGGGGGCATGAACACTGAAGCTTTCTTT.

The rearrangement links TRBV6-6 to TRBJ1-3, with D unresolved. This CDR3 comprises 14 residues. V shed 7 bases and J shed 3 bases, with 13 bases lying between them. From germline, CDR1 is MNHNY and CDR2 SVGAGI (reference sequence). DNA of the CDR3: TGTGCCAGCATCCCAGATCCGCTTGGAAACACCATATATTTT. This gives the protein CASIPDPLGNTIYF.

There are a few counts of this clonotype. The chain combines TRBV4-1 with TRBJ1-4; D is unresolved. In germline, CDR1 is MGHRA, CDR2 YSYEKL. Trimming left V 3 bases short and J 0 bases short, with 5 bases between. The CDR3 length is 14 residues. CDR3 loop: CASSQDPTNEKLFF. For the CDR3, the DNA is TGCGCCAGCAGCCAGGATCCAACTAATGAAAAACTGTTTTTT.

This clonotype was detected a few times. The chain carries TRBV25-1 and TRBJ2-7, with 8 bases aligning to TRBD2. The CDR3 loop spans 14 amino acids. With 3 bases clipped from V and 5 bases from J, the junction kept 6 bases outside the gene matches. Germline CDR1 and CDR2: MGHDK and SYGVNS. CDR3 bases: TGTGCCAGCAGTGACCAGGGGCGGGGGGACGAGCAGTACTTC. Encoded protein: CASSDQGRGDEQYF.

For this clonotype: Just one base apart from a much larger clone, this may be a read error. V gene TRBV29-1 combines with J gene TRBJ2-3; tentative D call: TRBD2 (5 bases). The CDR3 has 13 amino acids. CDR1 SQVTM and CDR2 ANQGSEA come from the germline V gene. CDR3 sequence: CSFEEGLADTQYF. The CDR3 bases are TGCAGCTTTGAAGAGGGATTAGCAGATACGCAGTATTTT.